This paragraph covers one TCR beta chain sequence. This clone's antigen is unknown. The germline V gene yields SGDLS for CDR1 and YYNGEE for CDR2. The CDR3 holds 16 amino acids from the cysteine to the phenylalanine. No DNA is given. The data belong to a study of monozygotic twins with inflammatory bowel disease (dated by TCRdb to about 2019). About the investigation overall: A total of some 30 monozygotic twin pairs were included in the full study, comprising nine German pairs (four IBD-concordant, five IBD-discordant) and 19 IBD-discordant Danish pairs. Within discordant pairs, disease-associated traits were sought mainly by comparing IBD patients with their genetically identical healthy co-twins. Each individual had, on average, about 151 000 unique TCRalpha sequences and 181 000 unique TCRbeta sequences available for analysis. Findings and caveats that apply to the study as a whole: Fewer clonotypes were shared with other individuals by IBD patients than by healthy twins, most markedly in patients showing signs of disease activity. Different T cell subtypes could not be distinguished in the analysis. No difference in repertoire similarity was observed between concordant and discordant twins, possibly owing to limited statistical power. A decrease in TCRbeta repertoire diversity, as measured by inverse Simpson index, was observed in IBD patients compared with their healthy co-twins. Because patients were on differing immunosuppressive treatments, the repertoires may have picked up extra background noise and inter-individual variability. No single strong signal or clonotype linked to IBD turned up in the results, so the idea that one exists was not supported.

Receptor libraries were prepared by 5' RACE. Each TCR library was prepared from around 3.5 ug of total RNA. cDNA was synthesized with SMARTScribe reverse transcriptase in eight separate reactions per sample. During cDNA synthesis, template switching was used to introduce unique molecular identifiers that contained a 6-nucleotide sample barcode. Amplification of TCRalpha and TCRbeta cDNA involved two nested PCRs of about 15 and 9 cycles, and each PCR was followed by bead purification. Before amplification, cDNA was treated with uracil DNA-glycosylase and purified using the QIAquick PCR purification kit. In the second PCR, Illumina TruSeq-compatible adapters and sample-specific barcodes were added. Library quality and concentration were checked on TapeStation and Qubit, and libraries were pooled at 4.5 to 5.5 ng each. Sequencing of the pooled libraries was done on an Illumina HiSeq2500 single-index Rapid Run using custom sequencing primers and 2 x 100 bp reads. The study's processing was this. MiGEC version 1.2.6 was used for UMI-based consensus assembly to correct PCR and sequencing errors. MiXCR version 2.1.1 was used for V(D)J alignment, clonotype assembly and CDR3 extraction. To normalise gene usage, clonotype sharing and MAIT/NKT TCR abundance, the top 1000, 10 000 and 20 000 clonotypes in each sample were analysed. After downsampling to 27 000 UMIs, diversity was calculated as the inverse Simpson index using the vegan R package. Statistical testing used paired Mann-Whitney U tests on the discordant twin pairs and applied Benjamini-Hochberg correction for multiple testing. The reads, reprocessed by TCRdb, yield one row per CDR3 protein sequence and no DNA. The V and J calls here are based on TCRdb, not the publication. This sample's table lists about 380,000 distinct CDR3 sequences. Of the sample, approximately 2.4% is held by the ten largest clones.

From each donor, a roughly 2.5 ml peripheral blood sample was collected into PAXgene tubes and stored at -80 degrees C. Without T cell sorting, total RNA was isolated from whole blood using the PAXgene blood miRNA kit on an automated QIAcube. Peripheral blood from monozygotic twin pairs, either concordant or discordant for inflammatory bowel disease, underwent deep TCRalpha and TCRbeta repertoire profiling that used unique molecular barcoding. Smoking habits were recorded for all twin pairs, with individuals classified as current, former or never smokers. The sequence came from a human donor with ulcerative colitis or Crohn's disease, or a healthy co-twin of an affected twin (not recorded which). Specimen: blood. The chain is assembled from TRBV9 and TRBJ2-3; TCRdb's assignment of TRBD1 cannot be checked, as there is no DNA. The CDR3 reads CASSVVGGASTDTQYF. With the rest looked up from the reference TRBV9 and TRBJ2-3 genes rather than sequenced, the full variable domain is DSGVTQTPKHLITATGQRVTLRCSPRSGDLSVYWYQQSLDQGLQFLIQYYNGEERAKGNILERFSAQQFPDLHSELNLSSLELGDSALYFCASSVVGGASTDTQYFGPGTRLTVL.